This TCR beta chain was sequenced during a study of shared clonotypes between healthy human individuals. As concerns this clone: What it binds is not known.

Per sorted-subset replicate PCR, input was approximately 200 ng DNA, representing 30,000 to 35,000 T cell genomes. Libraries were prepared by immunoSEQ multiplex PCR; TCRdb keeps only in-frame clonotypes and omits some of them. The table records more than 1 million clones, around 82% of them present only once. The CDR3 loop spans 14 amino acids. Germline CDR1 and CDR2: GTSNPN and SVGIG (reference sequence). V shed 3 bases and J shed 6 bases, with 18 bases lying between them. General study findings and limits: On the whole, naive subsets had larger estimated richness than memory subsets had. It was the non-shared clonotypes that had lower generation probabilities than clonotypes shared by all four donors.

The TCR sequence derives from a man between 18 and 29 years old in good health. Some clones in this sample may be carry-over from other donors' samples. The sample consisted of memory CD4+ T cells from PBMCs. Subset of the sample: CD45RA-negative fraction. The V gene is TRBV30, the J gene TRBJ2-7; the D is unclear. The DNA of the CDR3 is TGTGCCTGGAGCGACGCGCCTTTTACGGGCGAGCAGTACTTC. Translation gives CAWSDAPFTGEQYF.